The 13 T cell receptor beta chains below all came from one sample that was sequenced in a study of low-dose radiotherapy and immunotherapy resistance in tumors. First-strand cDNA relied on TRAV- and TRBV-specific primers spanning alpha and beta chains. PCR amplification of the TCRs was performed with Phusion for 20 PCR cycles, and it relied on a constant-region primer together with a V-primer adapter. One entry per CDR3 protein results from TCRdb running MiXCR on the reads. The data hold some 10,000 distinct CDR3 sequences, with about 41% observed a single time. The receptors originated from a human donor with advanced metastatic prostate, ovarian, gallbladder or colorectal cancer (not recorded which). This table probably holds off-target reads from a library built for another chain.

This rearrangement joins TRBV15 to TRBJ2-6; 7 bases are shared with TRBD1. V was pared by 2 bases and J by 3 bases, with 4 bases of the junction left unmatched. The length of the CDR3 is 16 residues. CDR1 and CDR2 from the germline V gene are LNHNV and YYDKDF (reference sequence). CDR3 sequence (DNA): TGTGCCACCAGCAGACAAACAGGGGTTGGGGCCAACGTCCTGACTTTC. It is translated as CATSRQTGVGANVLTF.

This clonotype came up a few times. This chain connects TRBV7-9 to TRBJ2-7; TRBD1 matches at 8 bases. Germline V gives CDR1 SEHNR, CDR2 FQNEAQ (reference sequence). V was clipped by 4 bases and J by 2 bases; unmatched bases: 4. The CDR3 length is 14 residues. The CDR3 bases are TGTGCCAGCAGCTCCGGGACAGGTCCCTACGAGCAGTACTTC. Amino acids: CASSSGTGPYEQYF.

The chain links TRBV3-1 to TRBJ1-6; TRBD1 might be the D (5 bases). Between the trimmed V and J ends, which lost 4 bases and 0 bases, there was a span of 10 bases. Germline V gene data show CDR1 as LGHDT and CDR2 as YNNKEL (reference sequence). This CDR3 is built from 16 residues. CDR3 coding DNA: TGTGCCAGCAGCCCTCAGGGTAGCTCCTATAATTCACCCCTCCACTTT. Residues: CASSPQGSSYNSPLHF. Complete variable domain (other parts from reference TRBV3-1 and TRBJ1-6): DTAVSQTPKYLVTQMGNDKSIKCEQNLGHDTMYWYKQDSKKFLKIMFSYNNKELIINETVPNRFSPKSPDKAHLNLHINSLELGDSAVYFCASSPQGSSYNSPLHFGNGTRLTVT.

The chain links TRBV20-1 to TRBJ2-3, with a possible D match to TRBD2 (5 bases). This CDR3 comprises 17 residues. With 4 bases removed from V and 1 base from J, the gap between germline ends came to 21 bases. CDR1 is DFQATT, CDR2 SNEGSKA, per germline (reference sequence). The CDR3 loop is CSAMTGSQEGGTDTQYF. DNA of the CDR3: TGCAGTGCTATGACCGGGTCCCAAGAGGGTGGCACAGATACGCAGTATTTT.

The chain carries TRBV6-2 or TRBV6-3 and TRBJ2-7; tentatively, D is TRBD1 (5 bases). Germline loops: CDR1 MNHEY, CDR2 SVGEGT. This CDR3 contains 14 residues. The V gene lost 5 bases and the J gene lost 0 bases, with 11 bases spanning the gap. DNA of the CDR3: TGTGCCAGCAGTCCGAACAGGATCTCCTACGAGCAGTACTTC. As protein: CASSPNRISYEQYF.

This clonotype was recorded a few times. This sequence joins TRBV28 and TRBJ2-5; the D is unclear. The V gene lost 4 bases and the J gene lost 4 bases, with 1 base spanning the gap. Germline V CDR1 and CDR2: MDHEN, SYDVKM. The CDR3 sequence is 10 residues long. As DNA, the CDR3 is TGTGCCAGCAGTTCAGAGACCCAGTACTTC. This codes for CASSSETQYF.

This clonotype was counted only a few times. The V gene is TRBV6-2 or TRBV6-3, the J gene TRBJ2-1, with D perhaps TRBD1 (5 bases). There are 12 residues in the CDR3. The V end was cut by 5 bases, the J end by 9 bases, with 11 bases between. The V gene's germline CDR1 is MNHEY and CDR2 SVGEGT. CDR3 bases: TGTGCCAGCAGTCCCCAGGGTACTGAGCAGTTCTTC. Its translation: CASSPQGTEQFF.

This rearrangement joins TRBV9 to TRBJ2-3, with D unclear. V lost 1 base to trimming and J lost 0 bases, with 3 bases between them. The CDR3 has 13 residues. The germline V gene has CDR1 SGDLS and CDR2 YYNGEE. CDR3 DNA sequence: TGTGCCAGCAGCGTAATCAGCACAGATACGCAGTATTTT. This encodes CASSVISTDTQYF.

The rearrangement uses TRBV2 and TRBJ2-1; TRBD2 is a possible D gene (6 bases). V lost 0 bases to trimming and J lost 8 bases, with 11 bases between them. The CDR3 is 14 residues long. The V gene's germline CDR1 is SNHLY and CDR2 FYNNEI. CDR3 sequence reads: CASSEASGGDEQFF. For the CDR3, the DNA is TGTGCCAGCAGTGAAGCTAGCGGAGGGGATGAGCAGTTCTTC.

In its sample, this clonotype ranks as medium-sized. CDR3 sequence: CASSFTGPETQYF. The DNA of the CDR3 is TGTGCCAGCAGTTTCACAGGACCAGAGACCCAGTACTTC. The chain has TRBV28 and TRBJ2-5, with D possibly matching TRBD1 (5 bases). Deletions cut 3 bases from V and 4 bases from J, with 9 bases between. This CDR3 is built from 13 residues. From germline, CDR1 is MDHEN and CDR2 SYDVKM.

This rearrangement joins TRBV7-8 to TRBJ1-1, with 9 bases identical to TRBD1. This CDR3 contains 14 residues. V lost 7 bases, J lost 4 bases, and 7 bases stayed unmatched. The germline CDR1 and CDR2 sequences are SGHVS and FQNEAQ. This chain's CDR3 is CASKTGTGITEAFF. The CDR3 DNA sequence: TGTGCCAGCAAGACCGGGACAGGGATCACTGAAGCTTTCTTT.

The V call is TRBV5-1, the J call TRBJ2-7, with D possibly matching TRBD1 (5 bases). Trimming took 1 base from V and 3 from J, leaving 11 bases between them. There are 14 residues in the CDR3. Germline V gene sequence: CDR1 SGHRS, CDR2 YFSETQ. CDR3 residues: CASSLTPQGYEQYF. The CDR3 DNA is TGCGCCAGCAGCTTGACACCGCAGGGCTACGAGCAGTACTTC.

The rearrangement uses TRBV29-1 and TRBJ2-2; 12 nucleotides align to TRBD2. The CDR3 is 14 amino acids. Trimming cost V 6 bases and J 7 bases; bases outside gene matches: 6. Germline V gene lookup returns CDR1 SQVTM and CDR2 ANQGSEA. CDR3 sequence reads: CSVLTSGRFGELFF. In DNA form, the CDR3 reads TGCAGCGTCCTTACTAGCGGGAGGTTCGGGGAGCTGTTTTTT.